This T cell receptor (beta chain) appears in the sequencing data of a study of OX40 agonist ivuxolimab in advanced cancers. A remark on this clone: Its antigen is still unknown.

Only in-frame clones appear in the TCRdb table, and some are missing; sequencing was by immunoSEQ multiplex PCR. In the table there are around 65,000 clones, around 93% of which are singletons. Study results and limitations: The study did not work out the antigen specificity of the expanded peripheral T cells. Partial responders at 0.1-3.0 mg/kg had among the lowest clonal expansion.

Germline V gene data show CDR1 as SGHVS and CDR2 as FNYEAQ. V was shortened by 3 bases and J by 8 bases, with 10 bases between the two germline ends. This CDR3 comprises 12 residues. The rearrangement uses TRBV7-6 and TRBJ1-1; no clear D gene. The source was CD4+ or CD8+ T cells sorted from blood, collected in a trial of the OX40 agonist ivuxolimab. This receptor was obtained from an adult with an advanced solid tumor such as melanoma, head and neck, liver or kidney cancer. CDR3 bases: TGTGCCAGCAGCTTGGGTTCAGGCGAAGCTTTCTTT. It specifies CASSLGSGEAFF.